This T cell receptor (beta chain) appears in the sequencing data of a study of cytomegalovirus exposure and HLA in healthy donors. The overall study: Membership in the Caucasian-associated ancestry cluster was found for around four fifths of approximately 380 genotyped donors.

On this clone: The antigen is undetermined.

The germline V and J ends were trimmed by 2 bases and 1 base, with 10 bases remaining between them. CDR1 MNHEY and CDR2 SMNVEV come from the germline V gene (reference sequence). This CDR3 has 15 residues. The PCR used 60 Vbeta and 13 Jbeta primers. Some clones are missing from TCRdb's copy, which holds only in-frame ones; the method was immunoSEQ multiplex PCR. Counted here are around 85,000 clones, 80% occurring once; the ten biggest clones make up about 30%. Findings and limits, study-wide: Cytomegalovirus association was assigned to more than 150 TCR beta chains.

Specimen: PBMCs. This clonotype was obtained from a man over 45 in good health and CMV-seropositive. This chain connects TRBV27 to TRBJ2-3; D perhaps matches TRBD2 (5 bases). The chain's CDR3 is CASSLPSSGTDTQYF. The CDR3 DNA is TGTGCCAGCAGTTTACCTAGCTCTGGCACAGATACGCAGTATTTT.